These 24 T cell receptor beta chains share one sample of origin, sequenced in a study of CD8+CD57+ T cells in acquired aplastic anemia. Genomic DNA constituted the template upon which TCR beta VDJ and CDR3 profiling was performed. From the reads, TCRdb called clonotypes with MiXCR, one entry per CDR3 protein. The data hold some 210,000 distinct CDR3 sequences, with over 60% observed a single time. Sample: sorted CD4+, CD8+, or CD8+CD57+ T cells (not recorded which) from PBMCs. The receptors were gathered from a human donor in good health.

This rearrangement joins TRBV25-1 to TRBJ2-1; 7 bases align to TRBD1. After removal of 2 bases from V and 8 bases from J, the junction contained 6 bases not matched to a gene. The CDR3 contains 14 residues. Germline values: CDR1 MGHDK, CDR2 SYGVNS. The CDR3 sequence is CASSEGTAAHEQFF. Written as DNA, the CDR3 is TGTGCCAGCAGTGAAGGGACAGCAGCCCATGAGCAGTTCTTC. Combining the CDR3 with reference TRBV25-1 and TRBJ2-1 gives the whole variable domain EADIYQTPRYLVIGTGKKITLECSQTMGHDKMYWYQQDPGMELHLIHYSYGVNSTEKGDLSSESTVSRIRTEHFPLTLESARPSHTSQYLCASSEGTAAHEQFFGPGTRLTVL.

The chain employs TRBV27 and TRBJ2-3, with 9 bases lining up with TRBD2. The length of the CDR3 is 14 residues. Germline lookup yields CDR1 MNHEY and CDR2 SMNVEV (reference sequence). The V segment lost 10 bases and the J segment 2 bases; nucleotides outside the gene matches: 7. This CDR3 is CATSAGGPTDTQYF. Here the CDR3 DNA reads TGTGCCACAAGTGCGGGGGGGCCCACAGATACGCAGTATTTT.

This clonotype has just one count. The rearrangement joins TRBV9 to TRBJ1-6; no reliable D call. The CDR3 runs 13 residues. CDR1 is SGDLS and CDR2 is YYNGEE in the germline V gene. With 4 bases removed from V and 7 bases from J, the gap between germline ends came to 9 bases. The DNA for the CDR3 is TGTGCCAGCAGCTCTCACCCGAATTCACCCCTCCACTTT. As protein: CASSSHPNSPLHF. Full variable domain (remainder filled in from reference TRBV9 and TRBJ1-6): DSGVTQTPKHLITATGQRVTLRCSPRSGDLSVYWYQQSLDQGLQFLIQYYNGEERAKGNILERFSAQQFPDLHSELNLSSLELGDSALYFCASSSHPNSPLHFGNGTRLTVT.

This clonotype was seen once. The germline gene is not matched at one end of the junction; a read error may be the cause. The chain employs TRBV7-9 and TRBJ2-7; D uncertain. The V gene's germline CDR1 is SEHNR and CDR2 FQNEAQ (reference sequence). The CDR3 has 15 amino acids. The CDR3 loop is CASSQGMAVTYEQYF. As DNA, the CDR3 is TGCGCCAGCAGCCAAGGGATGGCAGTCACCTACGAGCAGTACTTC.

This clonotype was picked up many times. V and J are TRBV6-5 and TRBJ2-7; 8 bases map to TRBD2. The CDR3 consists of 17 residues. The germline V gene encodes CDR1 MNHEY and CDR2 SVGAGI. The V segment lost 0 bases and the J segment 4 bases; nucleotides outside the gene matches: 11. The CDR3 spells CASSYSTGGPVLYEQYF. The CDR3 coding sequence is TGTGCCAGCAGTTACTCCACGGGGGGGCCTGTTTTGTACGAGCAGTACTTC.

This chain links TRBV7-2 with TRBJ2-1; D unclear. V was pared by 3 bases and J by 9 bases, with 6 bases between. Per germline, CDR1 SGHTA and CDR2 FQGNSA. The CDR3 runs 11 residues. CDR3 sequence: CASSFTLEQFF. The CDR3 nucleotides are TGTGCCAGCAGCTTCACCCTTGAGCAGTTCTTC.

The chain joins TRBV11-2 to TRBJ1-2; possible D gene TRBD1, 6 bases. Trimming pared 4 bases from V and 3 bases from J, leaving 18 bases between. This CDR3 has 16 amino acids. In germline, CDR1 is SGHAT, CDR2 FQNNGV. The CDR3 loop is CASSSGQSTKDYGYTF. The DNA of the CDR3 is TGTGCCAGCAGCTCCGGACAGTCCACGAAAGACTATGGCTACACCTTC. The full variable domain, in which reference TRBV11-2 and TRBJ1-2 provide the parts outside the CDR3, is EAGVAQSPRYKIIEKRQSVAFWCNPISGHATLYWYQQILGQGPKLLIQFQNNGVVDDSQLPKDRFSAERLKGVDSTLKIQPAKLEDSAVYLCASSSGQSTKDYGYTFGSGTRLTVV.

The V gene is TRBV24-1, the J gene TRBJ1-1; perhaps TRBD1 as D (6 bases). Germline CDR1 reads KGHDR; CDR2 reads SFDVKD. Trimming cost V 7 bases and J 3 bases, with 14 bases left between them. CDR3 length: 14 amino acids. Here the CDR3 DNA reads TGTGCCACCAGCCACAGGGAGAGGGACACTGAAGCTTTCTTT. Translation gives CATSHRERDTEAFF.

The V gene is TRBV9, the J gene TRBJ2-3; 8 bases match TRBD2. The CDR3 extends over 17 amino acids. V shed 4 bases, J shed 2 bases, and the junction held 12 bases outside the gene matches. CDR1 is SGDLS, CDR2 YYNGEE, per germline. CDR3 residues: CASSTRGSGVYTDTQYF. CDR3 bases: TGTGCCAGCAGCACCCGGGGTAGCGGGGTGTACACAGATACGCAGTATTTT.

J is TRBJ2-2 and V is TRBV4-3; no firm D call. The germline V gene encodes CDR1 LGHNA and CDR2 YSLEER. Trimming removed 0 bases at V and 5 bases at J, with 7 bases between. This CDR3 contains 14 residues. CDR3 in amino acids: CASSQEGFTGELFF. The CDR3 DNA follows: TGCGCCAGCAGCCAAGAAGGGTTTACCGGGGAGCTGTTTTTT.

Only one count was recorded for this clonotype. This chain links TRBV7-2 with TRBJ1-1; D remains ambiguous. CDR1 SGHTA and CDR2 FQGNSA come from the germline V gene. This CDR3 region has 13 residues. The V and J ends lost 5 bases and 4 bases respectively, with 11 bases between them. The CDR3 spells CASSHLFGTEAFF. In nucleotides, the CDR3 is TGTGCCAGCAGCCACCTATTTGGCACTGAAGCTTTCTTT.

This chain joins TRBV12-3 or TRBV12-4 and TRBJ2-6, with TRBD2 as a possible D gene (6 bases). The CDR3 length is 15 residues. With 1 base removed from V and 3 bases from J, the gap between germline ends came to 7 bases. CDR3 in amino acids: CASSLDGSGANVLTF. The CDR3 nucleotides are TGTGCCAGCAGTTTAGACGGGAGTGGGGCCAACGTCCTGACTTTC.

This clonotype was detected once. The chain carries TRBV15 and TRBJ2-7; 8 bases are shared with TRBD2. V lost 1 base and J lost 2; bases outside the gene matches: 4. CDR3 length: 15 amino acids. Germline V gene sequence: CDR1 LNHNV, CDR2 YYDKDF (reference sequence). The CDR3 spells CATSRVAGSPYEQYF. For the CDR3, the DNA is TGTGCCACCAGCAGAGTAGCGGGGTCCCCCTACGAGCAGTACTTC.

The CDR3 nucleotides read TGTGCCAGCAGTGAAACACGACAGAGTTATGGCTACACCTTC. Residues: CASSETRQSYGYTF. The V and J genes are TRBV2 and TRBJ1-2; tentatively, D is TRBD1 (5 bases). Trimming pared 2 bases from V and 5 bases from J, leaving 12 bases between. This CDR3 has 14 residues. CDR1 is SNHLY, CDR2 FYNNEI, per germline.

The V gene is TRBV7-9, the J gene TRBJ2-2; D unresolved. Trimming stripped 1 base from V and 3 bases from J, with 6 bases between. Germline assignment: CDR1 SEHNR and CDR2 FQNEAQ (reference sequence). This CDR3 is built from 14 residues. The CDR3 is CASSLGPYTGELFF. DNA of the CDR3: TGTGCCAGCAGCTTAGGGCCCTACACCGGGGAGCTGTTTTTT.

The J gene is TRBJ2-3, the V gene TRBV19, with D tentatively TRBD1 or TRBD2 (5 bases each). V shed 7 bases and J shed 2 bases, with 10 bases lying between them. CDR1 and CDR2 from the germline V gene are LNHDA and SQIVND (reference sequence). This CDR3 contains 13 residues. The CDR3 is CASKRGDTDTQYF. The CDR3 DNA reads as TGTGCCAGTAAGAGGGGAGACACAGATACGCAGTATTTT.

A few counts support this clonotype. This chain connects TRBV5-5 to TRBJ2-7; 10 nucleotides align to TRBD2. CDR1 and CDR2 from the germline V gene are SGHKS and YYEKEE (reference sequence). The J segment lost 2 bases and the V segment lost 5 bases, leaving 7 bases of the junction unmatched. CDR3 length: 15 residues. The chain's CDR3 is CASRSGTSEAYEQYF. Here the CDR3 DNA reads TGTGCCAGCAGGTCCGGGACTAGCGAGGCCTACGAGCAGTACTTC. Combining the CDR3 with reference TRBV5-5 and TRBJ2-7 gives the whole variable domain DAGVTQSPTHLIKTRGQQVTLRCSPISGHKSVSWYQQVLGQGPQFIFQYYEKEERGRGNFPDRFSARQFPNYSSELNVNALLLGDSALYLCASRSGTSEAYEQYFGPGTRLTVT.

The V and J genes are TRBV19 and TRBJ1-6; D possibly corresponds to TRBD1 (5 bases). This CDR3 is built from 15 residues. V was clipped by 2 bases and J by 7 bases, with 12 bases between them. CDR1 is LNHDA and CDR2 is SQIVND in the germline V gene (reference sequence). The CDR3 loop reads CASSIMGDRNSPLHF. In nucleotides, the CDR3 is TGTGCCAGTAGTATAATGGGGGACCGAAATTCACCCCTCCACTTT.

With regard to this clonotype: Likely a read error: the CDR3 ends without its conserved phenylalanine or tryptophan. This sequence joins TRBV7-6 and TRBJ1-2; no clear D. From germline, CDR1 is SGHVS and CDR2 FNYEAQ. The CDR3 is 14 amino acids. V dropped 6 bases and J dropped 2 bases, with 13 bases sitting between them. Here the CDR3 reads CASSPYSGNYGYTL. The CDR3 region has the DNA TGTGCCAGCAGTCCGTATTCGGGAAACTATGGCTACACCTTA.

This clonotype was detected only a few times. The chain uses TRBV30 and TRBJ2-3; D tentatively fits TRBD1 or TRBD2 (5 bases each). Trimming left V 1 base short and J 1 base short, with 15 bases between. Per germline, CDR1 GTSNPN and CDR2 SVGIG (reference sequence). CDR3 length equals 16 residues. The CDR3, as DNA: TGTGCCTGGAGTGGAGGGGAACAGACACGCACAGATACGCAGTATTTT. Translating it yields CAWSGGEQTRTDTQYF. The whole variable domain, remainder taken from reference TRBV30 and TRBJ2-3, is SQTIHQWPATLVQPVGSPLSLECTVEGTSNPNLYWYRQAAGRGLQLLFYSVGIGQISSEVPQNLSASRPQDRQFILSSKKLLLSDSGFYLCAWSGGEQTRTDTQYFGPGTRLTVL.

Concerning this clonotype itself: Just one base apart from a much larger clone, this may be a read error. The V call is TRBV6-2 or TRBV6-3, the J call TRBJ1-1; no definite D call. There are 16 residues in the CDR3. Germline loops: CDR1 MNHEY, CDR2 SVGEGT. V lost 2 bases to trimming and J lost 1 base, with 14 bases between them. In DNA, the CDR3 is TGTGCCAGCAGTTACCCGCCCTATAGTCGGAACACTGAAGCTTTCTTT. Amino acid sequence: CASSYPPYSRNTEAFF.

In this sample, this clonotype turned up many times. The chain recombines TRBV7-9 with TRBJ2-7; possibly TRBD1 for D (6 bases). This CDR3 is 13 amino acids long. The germline V gene has CDR1 SEHNR and CDR2 FQNEAQ (reference sequence). Trimming took off 5 bases at V and 3 bases at J, with 11 bases between the two ends. CDR3 amino acids: CASSPQQGYEQYF. CDR3 DNA sequence: TGTGCCAGCAGCCCACAACAGGGCTACGAGCAGTACTTC.

J is TRBJ2-2 and V is TRBV2, with 8 positions matching TRBD2. This CDR3 has 16 amino acids. Germline CDR1 is SNHLY and CDR2 is FYNNEI. Losses at the gene ends were 4 bases for V and 6 bases for J; bases not matched to a gene: 10. In nucleotides, the CDR3 is TGTGCCAGCAGTGGCCATGTCCGGGGGGGCCCCGGGGAGCTGTTTTTT. The encoded protein is CASSGHVRGGPGELFF.

J is TRBJ2-3 and V is TRBV29-1; 7 nucleotides agree with TRBD2. The junction had 6 bases not matched to a gene; V was cut back by 3 bases and J by 3 bases. The germline gives CDR1 SQVTM, CDR2 ANQGSEA. This CDR3 has 14 amino acids. The CDR3 is CSVDGLGRTDTQYF. The CDR3 DNA follows: TGCAGCGTTGACGGACTAGGTAGAACAGATACGCAGTATTTT.